This T cell receptor beta chain was identified during a study of vaccination and CD4 T cells after COVID-19. At the level of the study: Convalescent patients had positive nasal swab PCR results for SARS-CoV-2. Disease was mild in several and severe in one. Collection of post-vaccine samples followed dose two by a median roughly 72 days, spanning a range of 14 to 241.

Sample treatment: approximately 9-day PBMC culture with coronavirus spike peptide pools or control peptides (ViraFEST assay). ViraFEST sequenced TCRs after peptide-pool expansion of antigen-specific T cells. The Oncomine TCR Beta short-read assay was applied to DNA of cultured CD4+ T cells. A single record per CDR3 protein comes from TCRdb applying MiXCR to the PCR reads. The sample yields 8,000 to 9,500 distinct CDR3 sequences, more than 20% seen once. About this clonotype itself: The antigen remains undetermined.

The V end lost 2 bases, the J end lost 10 bases, and 15 bases lay between the germline ends. CDR1 is SGHNT and CDR2 is YENEEA in the germline V gene. The CDR3 has 15 amino acids. The chain has TRBV11-3 and TRBJ1-6, with unresolved D. This TCR derives from a human donor with COVID-19. The sequencing sample was made of cultured CD4+ T cells from blood. The CDR3 is CASSLSLLSWSPLHF. The CDR3 coding sequence is TGTGCCAGCAGCTTAAGTCTTCTGAGTTGGTCACCCCTCCACTTT.